A selection of T cell receptor beta chains follows, all from one sample in a study of precursors of human CD4 cytotoxic T cells. TCRdb recomputed calls from the reads with MiXCR, one row per CDR3 protein. The table lists roughly 700 distinct CDR3 sequences, over 15% of them singletons. The sample was memory CD4+ T cells from blood (PBMCs). The receptors were gathered from a human donor in good health. Both conserved end residues are part of each CDR3. A D gene is named only where the DNA matches it firmly. Size is stated for part of the rows, as once, few or many counts, or as a class when the clone is expanded.

TRBJ1-1	-	TRBV5-1	-	CASSLDLENTEGFF	TGCGCCAGCAGCTTGGACCTTGAGAACACTGAAGGTTTCTTT
TRBJ1-6	-	TRBV10-1	few	CASSRDKGSPLHF	TGCGCCAGCAGCCGGGACAAGGGTTCACCCCTCCACTTT
TRBJ2-3	-	TRBV4-2	few	CASSQDGGLPTDTQYF	TGTGCCAGCAGCCAAGATGGGGGACTTCCCACAGATACGCAGTATTTT
TRBJ1-6	TRBD1	TRBV7-2	-	CASSQRQGQNSPLHF	TGTGCCAGCAGCCAAAGACAGGGGCAGAATTCACCCCTCCACTTT
TRBJ1-6	-	TRBV2	large	CASSGDRRWSSYNSPLHF	TGTGCCAGCAGCGGTGACAGGCGGTGGAGCTCCTATAATTCACCCCTCCACTTT
TRBJ2-5	TRBD2	TRBV7-6	-	CASSPRRGQETQYF	TGTGCCAGCAGCCCCAGGCGGGGGCAAGAGACCCAGTACTTC
TRBJ2-7	TRBD1	TRBV11-3	-	CASSTSGPGQGSYEQYF	TGTGCCAGCAGCACCTCCGGGCCGGGACAGGGATCCTACGAGCAGTACTTC
TRBJ1-5	-	TRBV6-2/TRBV6-3	-	CASTAYSNQPQHF	TGTGCCAGTACAGCATATAGCAATCAGCCCCAGCATTTT
TRBJ2-7	-	TRBV7-9	-	CASSLEARVSEQYF	TGTGCCAGCAGCTTAGAAGCGAGGGTCTCCGAGCAGTACTTC
TRBJ2-3	TRBD2	TRBV5-1	-	CASSRLAGGTDTQYF	TGCGCCAGCAGTCGACTAGCGGGGGGAACAGATACGCAGTATTTT
TRBJ2-1	TRBD2	TRBV20-1	-	CSAPWTSGPSYNEQFF	TGCAGTGCTCCATGGACTAGCGGACCTTCCTACAATGAGCAGTTCTTC
TRBJ2-2	-	TRBV10-3	-	CAIRDGPSGELFF	TGTGCCATCAGGGACGGACCCTCCGGGGAGCTGTTTTTT
TRBJ2-3	-	TRBV27	-	CASSNRVRGADTQYF	TGTGCCAGCAGTAACAGGGTACGAGGTGCAGATACGCAGTATTTT
TRBJ2-5	-	TRBV19	large	CASSISLLKETQYF	TGTGCCAGTAGTATAAGTCTCCTTAAAGAGACCCAGTACTTC
TRBJ1-1	-	TRBV6-2/TRBV6-3	-	CASGDGTNTEAFF	TGTGCCAGCGGGGACGGAACGAACACTGAAGCTTTCTTT
TRBJ2-1	TRBD2	TRBV20-1	few	CSASLNLAGAYNEQFF	TGCAGTGCTAGCCTCAATCTAGCGGGAGCCTACAATGAGCAGTTCTTC
TRBJ1-2	TRBD1	TRBV13	-	CASSTSPGGRGYTF	TGTGCCAGCAGCACCAGCCCAGGGGGCCGGGGCTACACCTTC
TRBJ2-2	TRBD2	TRBV2	-	CASRETSGGNTGELFF	TGTGCCAGCAGGGAGACTAGCGGGGGGAACACCGGGGAGCTGTTTTTT
TRBJ2-7	-	TRBV6-2/TRBV6-3	few	CASSYAGPSSEQYF	TGTGCCAGCAGTTACGCTGGACCAAGCTCCGAGCAGTACTTC
TRBJ1-1	-	TRBV29-1	few	CSVVPSRGTEAFF	TGCAGCGTTGTTCCGAGTCGGGGCACTGAAGCTTTCTTT
TRBJ1-5	TRBD1	TRBV7-2	-	CASSLGTGNFQPQHF	TGTGCCAGCAGCTTAGGGACAGGAAATTTCCAGCCCCAGCATTTT
TRBJ1-1	-	TRBV20-1	few	CSALADTEAFF	TGCAGTGCGCTGGCGGACACTGAAGCTTTCTTT
TRBJ2-1	-	TRBV12-3/TRBV12-4	large	CASSSPWGDEQFF	TGTGCCAGCAGTTCCCCTTGGGGGGATGAGCAGTTCTTC
TRBJ2-4	-	TRBV6-5	-	CASARQGAKNIQYF	TGTGCCAGCGCCCGTCAGGGTGCCAAAAACATTCAGTACTTC
TRBJ1-6	TRBD1	TRBV20-1	few	CSARGGQGVNSPLHF	TGCAGTGCTAGAGGAGGACAGGGAGTGAATTCACCCCTCCACTTT
TRBJ2-7	-	TRBV20-1	-	CSAHSSSYEQYF	TGCAGTGCCCACTCGAGCTCCTACGAGCAGTACTTC
TRBJ2-1	TRBD2	TRBV3-1	large	CASSQLRGGYSYNEQFF	TGTGCCAGCAGCCAACTCCGCGGGGGATACTCCTACAATGAGCAGTTCTTC
TRBJ1-2	TRBD1	TRBV12-3/TRBV12-4	-	CASSLSLGQVLGYTF	TGTGCCAGCAGTTTATCCCTCGGACAGGTCTTGGGCTACACCTTC
TRBJ1-6	-	TRBV7-8	-	CASSLVEGNSPLHF	TGTGCCAGCAGCTTAGTGGAGGGAAATTCACCCCTCCACTTT
TRBJ2-1	-	TRBV12-3/TRBV12-4	-	CASSLSSQVFEQFF	TGTGCCAGCAGTTTAAGCAGCCAAGTCTTCGAGCAGTTCTTC
TRBJ2-1	TRBD1	TRBV12-3/TRBV12-4	few	CASSKQGPSSYNEQFF	TGTGCCAGCAGCAAACAGGGGCCTAGCTCCTACAATGAGCAGTTCTTC
TRBJ1-1	TRBD1	TRBV18	large	CASSPPTTGVSAFF	TGTGCCAGCTCACCACCGACGACAGGGGTTTCGGCTTTCTTT
TRBJ1-5	-	TRBV2	-	CASSDTQARNQPQHF	TGTGCCAGCAGTGACACGCAGGCCCGCAATCAGCCCCAGCATTTT
TRBJ2-5	-	TRBV5-1	-	CASSSQGPQTQYF	TGCGCCAGCAGCTCGCAGGGACCGCAGACCCAGTACTTC
TRBJ1-1	-	TRBV3-1	few	CASSQDPRGGAFF	TGTGCCAGCAGCCAAGATCCCCGGGGGGGAGCTTTCTTT
TRBJ2-1	-	TRBV10-3	few	CAISGLTYNEQFF	TGTGCCATCTCTGGGCTCACGTACAATGAGCAGTTCTTC
TRBJ2-1	-	TRBV3-1	few	CASREGPNSYNEQFF	TGTGCCAGCAGAGAGGGACCAAACTCCTACAATGAGCAGTTCTTC
TRBJ2-7	TRBD1	TRBV29-1	-	CSVLPHGTVSYEQYF	TGCAGCGTCCTCCCCCATGGGACAGTCTCCTACGAGCAGTACTTC
TRBJ2-1	TRBD2	TRBV20-1	-	CSARDPSGAGDEQFF	TGCAGTGCTAGAGATCCGAGCGGGGCGGGCGATGAGCAGTTCTTC
TRBJ1-2	-	TRBV13	-	CASSLQGVGYTF	TGTGCCAGCAGCTTACAGGGAGTTGGCTACACCTTC
TRBJ2-2	-	TRBV12-3/TRBV12-4	-	CASSLALSSSNTGELFF	TGTGCCAGCAGTTTAGCGTTGAGCAGCTCGAACACCGGGGAGCTGTTTTTT
TRBJ1-4	-	TRBV20-1	large	CGGGSTNEKLFF	TGCGGGGGAGGGTCAACTAATGAAAAACTGTTTTTT
TRBJ2-7	TRBD1	TRBV9	-	CASSVGDRASYEQYF	TGTGCCAGCAGCGTAGGGGACAGAGCTTCCTACGAGCAGTACTTC
TRBJ1-5	-	TRBV9	-	CASSVAGTENQPQHF	TGTGCCAGCAGCGTAGCTGGGACCGAGAATCAGCCCCAGCATTTT
TRBJ2-1	-	TRBV24-1	-	CATSDWGFEQFF	TGTGCCACCAGTGATTGGGGCTTTGAGCAGTTCTTC
TRBJ1-1	-	TRBV5-1	once	CASSLVVGQNTEAFF	TGCGCCAGCAGCTTGGTAGTGGGACAGAACACTGAAGCTTTCTTT
TRBJ1-1	-	TRBV5-1	few	CASSLGENTEAFF	TGCGCCAGCAGCTTAGGAGAGAACACTGAAGCTTTCTTT
TRBJ2-1	-	TRBV10-2	few	CASSPRASSYNEQFF	TGCGCCAGCAGCCCTAGGGCGAGCTCCTACAATGAGCAGTTCTTC
TRBJ1-1	-	TRBV29-1	few	CSAIRDMNTEAFF	TGCAGCGCTATCCGCGACATGAACACTGAAGCTTTCTTT
TRBJ2-7	TRBD2	TRBV20-1	few	CSARFASGPSYEQYF	TGCAGTGCTAGGTTCGCTAGCGGGCCCTCCTACGAGCAGTACTTC
TRBJ2-1	TRBD2	TRBV24-1	large	CATSDPGLAVYNEQFF	TGTGCCACCAGTGATCCGGGACTAGCGGTCTACAATGAGCAGTTCTTC
TRBJ2-1	-	TRBV20-1	large	CSARTGGPGNEQFF	TGCAGTGCTAGAACCGGTGGCCCAGGCAATGAGCAGTTCTTC
TRBJ1-6	TRBD1	TRBV4-1	few	CASTLGQGYNSPLHF	TGCGCCAGCACCCTTGGACAGGGCTATAATTCACCCCTCCACTTT